Each of the 25 T cell receptor beta chains below was sequenced from the same sample in a study of T cells expressing NK-cell markers (dated by TCRdb to about 2020). Library preparation was by 5' RACE. Sequencing was performed on an Illumina HiSeq 2000. TCRdb reanalyzed the reads, keeping one entry per CDR3 protein sequence and omitting DNA. The record for this sample contains 250,000 or so distinct CDR3 sequences. The ten most abundant clones make up roughly 4.2% of the sample. Sequencing input: blood T cells: a sorted CD56 or NKG2C T cell subset, CD4+ or CD8+ T cells, or bulk PBMC T cells (not recorded which). The receptors were gathered from a woman between 18 and 70 years old in good health.

The chain links TRBV9 to TRBJ2-5; TCRdb returns TRBD1, unconfirmable since there is no DNA. This CDR3 contains 14 residues. Germline assignment: CDR1 SGDLS and CDR2 YYNGEE. The CDR3 sequence: CASSPRPGLETQYF.

This sequence joins TRBV5-4 and TRBJ1-2; no DNA is available, so the TRBD1 call from TCRdb remains unchecked. This CDR3 contains 13 residues. Germline assignment: CDR1 SGHNT and CDR2 YYREEE (reference sequence). The CDR3 sequence is CASSGSGSYGYTF.

The chain recombines TRBV7-3 with TRBJ2-5; the D gene TCRdb calls, TRBD1, cannot be checked with no DNA. The CDR3 extends over 15 amino acids. CDR1 SGHTA and CDR2 FQGTGA come from the germline V gene. CDR3 in amino acids: CASSLSGTVRETQYF.

The chain carries TRBV12-3 or TRBV12-4 and TRBJ2-4; TCRdb calls TRBD1, which cannot be checked without DNA. The CDR3 runs 13 residues. The CDR3 loop reads CASSFLGENIQYF.

This chain joins TRBV2 and TRBJ1-2; TCRdb designates TRBD1, a call that cannot be tested without DNA. The germline V gene encodes CDR1 SNHLY and CDR2 FYNNEI. CDR3 length: 11 amino acids. The CDR3 reads CASPVGYGYTF. Complete variable domain (other parts from reference TRBV2 and TRBJ1-2): EPEVTQTPSHQVTQMGQEVILRCVPISNHLYFYWYRQILGQKVEFLVSFYNNEISEKSEIFDDQFSVERPDGSNFTLKIRSTKLEDSAMYFCASPVGYGYTFGSGTRLTVV.

The CDR3 region is CASSLVSLKNIQYF. The rearrangement uses TRBV28 and TRBJ2-4. CDR3 length: 14 amino acids. Germline CDR1 MDHEN, CDR2 SYDVKM.

The chain uses TRBV29-1 and TRBJ1-2; the D call of TRBD1 rests on TCRdb alone, since no DNA is present to check it. CDR3 size: 13 residues. Germline V gene data show CDR1 as SQVTM and CDR2 as ANQGSEA. CDR3 sequence reads: CSVGDPPNYGYTF.

The chain uses TRBV20-1 and TRBJ1-6; TCRdb selects TRBD1, and the lack of DNA leaves this call unchecked. The germline V gene encodes CDR1 DFQATT and CDR2 SNEGSKA (reference sequence). The CDR3 is 15 residues long. CDR3 loop: CSAPGLDSLNSPLHF.

The chain links TRBV18 to TRBJ1-4; the TRBD1 assignment by TCRdb is unverifiable without DNA. Germline CDR1 and CDR2: KGHSH and LQKENI. The CDR3 consists of 14 residues. The CDR3: CASSPTGQLEKLFF.

The genes are TRBV4-2 and TRBJ2-1; absent DNA, TCRdb's TRBD2 call cannot be checked. The CDR3 sequence is 15 residues long. Germline assignment: CDR1 LGHNA and CDR2 YNFKEQ. The CDR3 spells CASSQDHGSGNEQFF.

The chain links TRBV5-1 to TRBJ1-4; TCRdb's D call of TRBD1 is untestable without DNA. CDR3 length equals 14 residues. Germline V gene sequence: CDR1 SGHRS, CDR2 YFSETQ. This CDR3 reads CASSSTGQGEKLFF. Combining the CDR3 with reference TRBV5-1 and TRBJ1-4 gives the whole variable domain KAGVTQTPRYLIKTRGQQVTLSCSPISGHRSVSWYQQTPGQGLQFLFEYFSETQRNKGNFPGRFSGRQFSNSRSEMNVSTLELGDSALYLCASSSTGQGEKLFFGSGTQLSVL.

The rearrangement links TRBV5-6 to TRBJ1-4; the TCRdb call, TRBD1, lacks DNA for checking. The CDR3 extends over 15 amino acids. Germline V gene sequence: CDR1 SGHDT, CDR2 YYEEEE. The CDR3 sequence: CASSLTGETNEKLFF.

V usage is TRBV19 and J usage is TRBJ1-2; TCRdb designates TRBD1, a call that cannot be tested without DNA. CDR3 length: 14 residues. Germline CDR1 and CDR2: LNHDA and SQIVND (reference sequence). The chain's CDR3 is CASSTDRGLNGYTF.

V is TRBV7-2 and J is TRBJ2-3; no DNA is available, so the TRBD2 call from TCRdb remains unchecked. The length of the CDR3 is 13 residues. Germline CDR1 SGHTA, CDR2 FQGNSA. The CDR3 spells CASSPKGPDTQYF.

The chain links TRBV3-1 to TRBJ1-5; TCRdb reports TRBD1, a call that lacks DNA to check it against. Germline V gene data show CDR1 as LGHDT and CDR2 as YNNKEL (reference sequence). CDR3 length: 15 amino acids. The CDR3 loop is CASSQEPGENQPQHF. Full variable domain (outside the CDR3, taken from reference TRBV3-1 and TRBJ1-5): DTAVSQTPKYLVTQMGNDKSIKCEQNLGHDTMYWYKQDSKKFLKIMFSYNNKELIINETVPNRFSPKSPDKAHLNLHINSLELGDSAVYFCASSQEPGENQPQHFGDGTRLSIL.

The chain recombines TRBV11-2 with TRBJ1-2. The CDR3 consists of 12 residues. The germline CDR1 and CDR2 sequences are SGHAT and FQNNGV. The CDR3: CASSQRNYGYTF.

The rearrangement uses TRBV18 and TRBJ2-7. The CDR3 extends over 12 amino acids. Germline lookup yields CDR1 KGHSH and CDR2 LQKENI. CDR3 amino acids: CASSPDSPEQYF. Together with reference TRBV18 and TRBJ2-7, the CDR3 gives the full variable domain: NAGVMQNPRHLVRRRGQEARLRCSPMKGHSHVYWYRQLPEEGLKFMVYLQKENIIDESGMPKERFSAEFPKEGPSILRIQQVVRGDSAAYFCASSPDSPEQYFGPGTRLTVT.

The chain links TRBV20-1 to TRBJ2-5; TCRdb lists TRBD1, though no DNA is available to test this call. This CDR3 has 13 amino acids. Germline V gives CDR1 DFQATT, CDR2 SNEGSKA (reference sequence). The CDR3 region is CSATREAGKTQYF.

The chain couples TRBV4-1 to TRBJ2-1. The CDR3 consists of 15 residues. Per germline, CDR1 MGHRA and CDR2 YSYEKL. CDR3 loop: CASSPERSSYNEQFF.

This chain connects TRBV20-1 to TRBJ2-1; as DNA is missing, the TRBD2 call by TCRdb cannot be tested. The CDR3 extends over 15 amino acids. Germline CDR1 is DFQATT and CDR2 is SNEGSKA (reference sequence). CDR3 sequence: CSATRGGAGRVEQFF.

The chain recombines TRBV7-9 with TRBJ1-4; TCRdb returns TRBD1, unconfirmable since there is no DNA. Per the germline V gene, CDR1 is SEHNR and CDR2 is FQNEAQ (reference sequence). CDR3 length equals 14 residues. The CDR3 spells CASSLWGTNEKLFF.

The chain combines TRBV3-1 with TRBJ2-5. This CDR3 has 15 residues. Germline V gene data show CDR1 as LGHDT and CDR2 as YNNKEL (reference sequence). The chain's CDR3 is CASSQGLVNQETQYF.

This sequence joins TRBV4-3 and TRBJ2-3. The germline V gene has CDR1 LGHNA and CDR2 YSLEER. CDR3 size: 14 residues. CDR3 region: CASSHDSYTDTQYF.

The chain joins TRBV20-1 to TRBJ2-1; checking the TCRdb D call of TRBD2 is not possible without DNA. The CDR3 runs 14 residues. Looked up from germline, CDR1 is DFQATT and CDR2 is SNEGSKA (reference sequence). CDR3 residues: CSARWGTSRNEQFF.

This rearrangement joins TRBV29-1 to TRBJ1-2; the D gene TCRdb calls, TRBD1, cannot be checked with no DNA. Germline V gene lookup returns CDR1 SQVTM and CDR2 ANQGSEA. This CDR3 is 12 amino acids long. This chain's CDR3 is CSVERRQYGYTF.